A selection of T cell receptor beta chains follows, all from one sample in a study of molecular identifiers for immune sequencing clone quantification. A single record per CDR3 protein comes from TCRdb applying MiXCR to the PCR reads. The table shows about half a million distinct CDR3 sequences, with about a fifth occurring only once. Sample: naive CD8+ T cells from blood, with Jurkat cell RNA spiked in. All receptors come from a human donor in good health. Some libraries in this study had Jurkat cell RNA spiked in. The CDR3 runs from the conserved cysteine through the conserved F or W. D genes are given only for firm matches. Expanded clones get a size class; other rows say once, few or many, or leave the size out.

len,d_gene,j_gene,v_gene,abundance,CDR3nt,CDR3aa
13,.,TRBJ2-7,TRBV19,many,TGTGCCAGTAGTTCCGGACTCAAGTACGAGCAGTACTTC,CASSSGLKYEQYF
13,.,TRBJ2-7,TRBV5-1,.,TGCGCCAGCAGTCATCAGACAGACTACGAGCAGTACTTC,CASSHQTDYEQYF
15,.,TRBJ2-7,TRBV27,.,TGTGCCAGCAGTTCCCAACAGGGCTTGCTTTACGAGCAGTACTTC,CASSSQQGLLYEQYF
13,.,TRBJ1-1,TRBV30,.,TGTGCCTGGAGTGTAGACCAGGGCAACGAAGCTTTCTTT,CAWSVDQGNEAFF
10,.,TRBJ2-7,TRBV20-1,few,TGCAGTGCTAGAGATGGACTCCAGTACTTC,CSARDGLQYF
18,TRBD2,TRBJ2-3,TRBV5-6,.,TGTGCCAGCAGCCAATTAAACGGACTAGCGGGGGCCACAGATACGCAGTATTTT,CASSQLNGLAGATDTQYF
15,.,TRBJ2-5,TRBV27,few,TGTGCCAGCAGTGCCCTAGACTATTCTCAAGAGACCCAGTACTTC,CASSALDYSQETQYF
12,.,TRBJ2-1,TRBV30,many,TGTGCCTGGAGCCTGACAGATAATGAGCAGTTCTTC,CAWSLTDNEQFF
15,.,TRBJ1-5,TRBV6-1,.,TGTGCCAGCAGTACCCGATCCGATTCCAATCAGCCCCAGCATTTT,CASSTRSDSNQPQHF
15,.,TRBJ1-6,TRBV6-5,.,TGTGCCAGCAATTACTCGGCCGGGATTAATTCACCCCTCCACTTT,CASNYSAGINSPLHF
16,TRBD2,TRBJ2-1,TRBV4-3,many,TGCGCCAGCAGCCACACTCATCTGACGGCGGGAGGGCCTGAGTTCTTC,CASSHTHLTAGGPEFF
16,.,TRBJ1-1,TRBV12-3/TRBV12-4,few,TGTGCCAGCAGCGTGGCACAATTGGTTGGGCACACTGAAGCTTTCTTT,CASSVAQLVGHTEAFF
16,TRBD2,TRBJ2-3,TRBV27,many,TGTGCCAGCAGTTTATTAGCGGGGGGACCCACAGATACGCAGTATTTT,CASSLLAGGPTDTQYF
14,.,TRBJ1-2,TRBV29-1,.,TGCAGCGGTTTACAGCCCGGTGGCCGCTATGGCTACACCTTC,CSGLQPGGRYGYTF
17,.,TRBJ2-7,TRBV3-1,.,TGTGCCAGCAGCCAAGGCCCAGGCCCCGAAGCCGTCTACGAGCAGTACTTC,CASSQGPGPEAVYEQYF